This entry lists 25 T cell receptor beta chains sequenced from one sample in a study of identical twins. Each CDR3 protein is one row after TCRdb ran MiXCR on the 5' RACE reads. The sample carries roughly 630,000 distinct CDR3 sequences, less than 9% recorded once. This same sample was also part of a study on yellow fever vaccine responses in identical twins.

Sequencing was done on a sample of PBMCs. These receptors were collected from a woman between 18 and 29 years old in good health.

The V call is TRBV20-1, the J call TRBJ2-5; 15 positions agree with TRBD2. Germline V lookup: CDR1 DFQATT, CDR2 SNEGSKA (reference sequence). CDR3 length equals 13 residues. Trimming cost V 7 bases and J 12 bases; bases outside gene matches: 9. CDR3 sequence reads: CSGTSGGAVYKYF. CDR3 nucleotides: TGCAGTGGGACTAGCGGGGGGGCCGTTTATAAGTACTTC.

This clonotype was seen more than once but under ten times. The CDR3 here is CASSILAGWGDEQFF. The CDR3 DNA follows: TGCGCCAGCAGCATCCTAGCGGGGTGGGGGGATGAGCAGTTCTTC. The chain couples TRBV5-1 to TRBJ2-1; 9 bases match TRBD2. V lost 4 bases to trimming and J lost 8 bases; unmatched junction nucleotides: 10. The CDR3 loop spans 15 amino acids. The germline V gene encodes CDR1 SGHRS and CDR2 YFSETQ.

The chain employs TRBV6-1 and TRBJ2-5; maybe TRBD1 (8 bases). CDR3 length equals 14 residues. Trimming took 10 bases from V and 5 from J, leaving 20 bases between them. The germline V gene encodes CDR1 MNHNS and CDR2 SASEGT. The CDR3 region is CATRQGRVEETQYF. The CDR3 region has the DNA TGTGCCACGAGACAGGGGAGGGTTGAGGAGACCCAGTACTTC.

The rearrangement links TRBV7-9 to TRBJ2-1; 8 bases are a match to TRBD1. The V gene's germline CDR1 is SEHNR and CDR2 FQNEAQ (reference sequence). Unmatched junction bases numbered 9, after V lost 5 bases and J lost 3 bases. This CDR3 contains 16 residues. This chain's CDR3 is CASSTQGTGDYNEQFF. DNA of the CDR3: TGTGCCAGCAGCACCCAAGGGACAGGAGACTACAATGAGCAGTTCTTC.

The J gene is TRBJ1-5, the V gene TRBV18; TRBD1 agrees at 7 bases. Germline V CDR1 and CDR2: KGHSH, LQKENI. Trimming cost V 2 bases and J 6 bases; bases outside gene matches: 4. There are 14 residues in the CDR3. CDR3 coding DNA: TGTGCCAGCTCACCAGACAGGGTGGCTCAGCCCCAGCATTTT. Residues: CASSPDRVAQPQHF.

The chain has TRBV12-3 or TRBV12-4 and TRBJ1-6, with D maybe TRBD1 (6 bases). Deletions cut 4 bases from V and 5 bases from J, with 9 bases between. The CDR3 runs 14 residues. CDR3 protein: CASSYGQNNSPLHF. CDR3 DNA: TGTGCCAGCAGTTATGGACAGAATAATTCACCCCTCCACTTT.

This clonotype was counted ten times or more. V usage is TRBV5-1 and J usage is TRBJ2-5; D may correspond to TRBD1 or TRBD2 (5 bases each). Trimming removed 0 bases from V and 1 base from J, with 10 bases in between. The CDR3 is 15 residues long. Germline assignment: CDR1 SGHRS and CDR2 YFSETQ. CDR3 DNA sequence: TGCGCCAGCAGCTTGGATGGGGGTTTCCAAGAGACCCAGTACTTC. It encodes CASSLDGGFQETQYF.

The chain links TRBV20-1 to TRBJ2-3; possibly TRBD1 for D (5 bases). The V gene's germline CDR1 is DFQATT and CDR2 SNEGSKA (reference sequence). The V end lost 6 bases, the J end lost 6 bases, and 16 bases lay between the germline ends. CDR3 length: 13 amino acids. The CDR3 is CSATGTPSDTQYF. CDR3 DNA: TGCAGTGCAACAGGAACTCCCTCCGATACGCAGTATTTT.

The V gene is TRBV3-1, the J gene TRBJ2-3; no reliable D call. The CDR3 loop spans 16 amino acids. CDR1 is LGHDT, CDR2 YNNKEL, per germline (reference sequence). Trimming cost V 4 bases and J 0 bases, with 14 bases left between them. CDR3 nucleotides: TGTGCCAGCAGCCGACGGACCCGCTTAAGCACAGATACGCAGTATTTT. This gives the protein CASSRRTRLSTDTQYF.

V usage is TRBV15 and J usage is TRBJ1-1; no firm D call. Trimming cost V 5 bases and J 0 bases, with 10 bases left between them. This CDR3 region has 14 residues. Per the germline V gene, CDR1 is LNHNV and CDR2 is YYDKDF (reference sequence). The CDR3 loop reads CATSLELMNTEAFF. In DNA, the CDR3 is TGTGCCACCAGCCTCGAGCTCATGAACACTGAAGCTTTCTTT.

The chain recombines TRBV5-5 with TRBJ2-5; 10 nucleotides line up with TRBD1. The germline V gene has CDR1 SGHKS and CDR2 YYEKEE (reference sequence). With V trimmed by 4 bases and J by 4 bases, 13 bases remained unmatched. The CDR3 sequence is 17 residues long. The CDR3 region has the DNA TGTGCCAGCAGCAAACATTTGACAGGGGGCGAATCAGAGACCCAGTACTTC. This sequence encodes CASSKHLTGGESETQYF.

This clonotype was detected only a few times. The chain joins TRBV5-1 to TRBJ1-1; TRBD1 aligns across 11 bases. The CDR3 loop spans 19 amino acids. The trim removed 3 bases at V and 1 base at J, leaving 14 bases unmatched. Germline CDR1 and CDR2: SGHRS and YFSETQ. CDR3 bases: TGCGCCAGCAGCTCCATCCTAACCGGGACAGGGGGTCGGAACACTGAAGCTTTCTTT. Amino acids: CASSSILTGTGGRNTEAFF. Looking up the rest from reference TRBV5-1 and TRBJ1-1 gives the full variable domain: KAGVTQTPRYLIKTRGQQVTLSCSPISGHRSVSWYQQTPGQGLQFLFEYFSETQRNKGNFPGRFSGRQFSNSRSEMNVSTLELGDSALYLCASSSILTGTGGRNTEAFFGQGTRLTVV.

The chain carries TRBV20-1 and TRBJ1-1; D gene unclear. CDR3 length: 10 residues. In germline, CDR1 is DFQATT, CDR2 SNEGSKA (reference sequence). The CDR3 nucleotides are TGCAGGGCCTCGGGCGCTGAAGCTTTCTTT. It translates to CRASGAEAFF.

This clonotype was observed many times. The chain combines TRBV14 with TRBJ1-6; D uncertain. This CDR3 has 16 residues. V lost 0 bases and J lost 2, with 8 bases in between. Germline V gene data show CDR1 as SGHDN and CDR2 as FVKESK. Here the CDR3 reads CASSQDHIPYNSPLHF. Here the CDR3 DNA reads TGTGCCAGCAGCCAAGATCACATACCCTATAATTCACCCCTCCACTTT.

A few counts support this clonotype. The V call is TRBV2, the J call TRBJ2-4, with 10 bases fitting TRBD1. V dropped 4 bases and J dropped 5; count of bases not matched to a gene: 2. This CDR3 has 14 residues. The germline CDR1 and CDR2 sequences are SNHLY and FYNNEI. DNA for the CDR3: TGTGCCAGCAGTGGGACAGGGGGTCAAAACATTCAGTACTTC. It yields the protein CASSGTGGQNIQYF.

J is TRBJ1-1 and V is TRBV7-2; D is perhaps TRBD1 (5 bases). This CDR3 has 15 amino acids. The V and J ends lost 3 bases and 7 bases respectively, with 18 bases between them. The germline V gene encodes CDR1 SGHTA and CDR2 FQGNSA. The CDR3 sequence is CASSFNPGWGGEAFF. The CDR3 coding sequence is TGTGCCAGCAGCTTTAACCCAGGGTGGGGTGGTGAAGCTTTCTTT.

The table lists this clonotype with many counts. This chain uses TRBV12-3 or TRBV12-4 with TRBJ2-7; 9 bases map to TRBD2. With 4 bases clipped from V and 0 bases from J, the junction kept 4 bases outside the gene matches. The CDR3 totals 15 residues. The CDR3 coding sequence is TGTGCCAGCAGTTCAAGCGGGAGGACCTCCTACGAGCAGTACTTC. It specifies CASSSSGRTSYEQYF.

This chain connects TRBV12-3 or TRBV12-4 to TRBJ2-7; no firm D call. The CDR3 covers 12 residues. V was clipped by 2 bases and J by 6 bases, with 8 bases between them. The CDR3 DNA follows: TGTGCCAGCAGTTTAATGGGATTCGAGCAGTACTTC. Translated, it gives CASSLMGFEQYF.

This clonotype was observed at least ten times. This rearrangement joins TRBV12-3 or TRBV12-4 to TRBJ1-1; D gene unclear. V lost 2 bases, J lost 2 bases, and 9 bases lay in between. This CDR3 is built from 14 residues. The DNA of the CDR3 is TGTGCCAGCAGTTTAACTCCCAGTAACACTGAAGCTTTCTTT. Its translation: CASSLTPSNTEAFF.

The genes are TRBV10-1 and TRBJ1-1; D gene uncertain. V lost 4 bases and J lost 7, with 16 bases in between. The length of the CDR3 is 14 residues. Per germline, CDR1 WNHNN and CDR2 SYGVQD (reference sequence). CDR3 sequence: CASSVLPPGGEAFF. CDR3 coding DNA: TGCGCCAGCAGTGTCCTACCGCCCGGAGGTGAAGCTTTCTTT.

The V and J genes are TRBV5-1 and TRBJ2-1, with D perhaps given as TRBD1 or TRBD2 (5 bases each). The V and J ends lost 3 bases and 10 bases respectively, with 11 bases between them. The germline V gene encodes CDR1 SGHRS and CDR2 YFSETQ. The CDR3 totals 12 residues. The CDR3 here is CASSSSGTEQFF. In DNA, the CDR3 is TGCGCCAGCAGCTCATCCGGGACCGAGCAGTTCTTC. Looking up the rest from reference TRBV5-1 and TRBJ2-1 gives the full variable domain: KAGVTQTPRYLIKTRGQQVTLSCSPISGHRSVSWYQQTPGQGLQFLFEYFSETQRNKGNFPGRFSGRQFSNSRSEMNVSTLELGDSALYLCASSSSGTEQFFGPGTRLTVL.

The table lists this clonotype with many counts. The V call is TRBV5-1, the J call TRBJ2-3; D tentatively reads TRBD1 or TRBD2 (5 bases each). CDR1 is SGHRS and CDR2 is YFSETQ in the germline V gene. The CDR3 totals 17 residues. V lost 0 bases and J 1 base, leaving 15 bases between the germline ends. CDR3 residues: CASSLVLRDLGTDTQYF. Here the CDR3 DNA reads TGCGCCAGCAGCTTGGTCTTACGGGACCTAGGCACAGATACGCAGTATTTT.

This clonotype was counted between two and nine times. V gene TRBV9 combines with J gene TRBJ1-2; 8 bases fit TRBD1. Germline-derived CDR1 and CDR2 are SGDLS and YYNGEE. V shed 1 base and J 7 bases; nucleotides not matched to a gene: 6. This CDR3 comprises 14 residues. The CDR3 reads CASSVPQGARGYTF. The CDR3 DNA follows: TGTGCCAGCAGCGTACCGCAGGGGGCGCGTGGCTACACCTTC.

This clonotype came up a few times. J is TRBJ1-1 and V is TRBV20-1, with 10 bases that match TRBD1. V dropped 5 bases and J dropped 6; count of bases not matched to a gene: 6. Germline lookup yields CDR1 DFQATT and CDR2 SNEGSKA (reference sequence). The CDR3 is 13 amino acids. The CDR3 DNA reads TGCAGTGCTGCCGGGACAGGGGTGGCTGAAGCTTTCTTT. Translating gives CSAAGTGVAEAFF.

The genes are TRBV27 and TRBJ2-2, with D unclear. Germline V lookup: CDR1 MNHEY, CDR2 SMNVEV (reference sequence). There are 13 residues in the CDR3. V was clipped by 6 bases and J by 3 bases, with 8 bases between them. CDR3 sequence (DNA): TGTGCCAGCAGCCGAACATACACCGGGGAGCTGTTTTTT. Its protein product is CASSRTYTGELFF.